These T cell receptor beta chains were read from a single sample in a study of T cells after yellow fever vaccination. A single record per CDR3 protein comes from TCRdb applying MiXCR to the 5' RACE reads. The sample yields 110,000 or so distinct CDR3 sequences, about 7.2% seen once. Material: CD4+ T cells sorted from PBMCs, obtained around 45 days after the first yellow fever vaccination. These TCRs come from a man aged 18-30 years who received the YFV17D yellow fever vaccine. CDR3s leave out the opening cysteine and the closing phenylalanine or tryptophan.

J	V	CDR3
TRBJ2-2	TRBV6-5	ASRPKDRVKNGELF
TRBJ1-5	TRBV12-3/TRBV12-4	ASSPDVSNQPQH
TRBJ1-4	TRBV5-1	ASSLAGTANEKLF
TRBJ2-5	TRBV4-2	ASSPRTGGSETQY
TRBJ2-3	TRBV20-1	CASGLLAGDRTDTQY
TRBJ2-7	TRBV20-1	SARLPGQGYEQY
TRBJ2-4	TRBV7-9	ASSFQDIQY
TRBJ1-2	TRBV5-5	ASSLWMGGYT
TRBJ2-5	TRBV6-2/TRBV6-3	ASSDRQGVGETQY
TRBJ2-3	TRBV5-4	ASGIGDTQY
TRBJ2-5	TRBV5-1	ASSLTPGTQY
TRBJ2-1	TRBV6-5	ASSYFPFGTFVGNEQF
TRBJ1-5	TRBV7-2	ASSLAMQPQH
TRBJ2-1	TRBV2	AKARGRGLPSYNEQF
TRBJ1-2	TRBV29-1	SVEGGGYYGYT
TRBJ2-5	TRBV10-3	AISDPAVVAGVQETQY
TRBJ2-1	TRBV3-1	ASSQESFGSSYNEQF
TRBJ2-5	TRBV12-3/TRBV12-4	ASSLRSNPQETQY
TRBJ1-4	TRBV7-9	ASSHSEGQGNEKLF
TRBJ1-1	TRBV5-1	ASSRGQNTEAF
TRBJ2-7	TRBV2	ASYLGAYEQY
TRBJ1-5	TRBV7-2	ASSLGGQANQPQH
TRBJ2-7	TRBV18	ASSPSTGGQPYEQY
TRBJ1-1	TRBV5-1	ASSLFEEVTEAF
TRBJ2-3	TRBV5-1	ASSITDTQY
TRBJ1-1	TRBV12-3/TRBV12-4	ASSFRSVTEAF
TRBJ1-3	TRBV5-1	ASSLVPGSGNTIY
TRBJ1-1	TRBV5-1	ASSPDGNTEAF
TRBJ2-5	TRBV5-6	ASSTTGLGETQY
TRBJ2-1	TRBV1	TSSQGTSGNGNEQF
TRBJ2-1	TRBV18	ASSPPTSGGANGTYNEQF
TRBJ1-6	TRBV3-1	ASSQRQGGNSPLH
TRBJ2-1	TRBV12-3/TRBV12-4	ASSSLRGEQF
TRBJ2-6	TRBV4-3	ASSQDYEGAGANVLT
TRBJ2-5	TRBV29-1	TALEVAGDETQY